The entry below gives a single T cell receptor beta chain sequence along with its context. This entry is derived from a study of OX40 agonist ivuxolimab in advanced cancers. V was cut by 6 bases and J by 5 bases, with 7 bases left in between. CDR3 length: 11 amino acids. Germline V gene lookup returns CDR1 SEHNR and CDR2 FQNEAQ (reference sequence). Sequencing used immunoSEQ multiplex PCR; TCRdb keeps in-frame clones, though not all of them. The sample yields tens of thousands of clones, around nine tenths seen once. The TCR originated in an adult with an advanced solid tumor such as melanoma, head and neck, liver or kidney cancer. Sequenced here: CD4+ or CD8+ T cells sorted from blood, sampled in a trial of the OX40 agonist ivuxolimab. The chain recombines TRBV7-9 with TRBJ2-5; no clear D. The CDR3 loop reads CASSIVETQYF. DNA for the CDR3: TGTGCCAGCAGTATTGTGGAGACCCAGTACTTC.